This T cell receptor (beta chain) was captured in a study of neoadjuvant anti-PD-1 for oral cavity cancer. Study at large: Before surgery, most patients got three to four biweekly 3 mg/kg nivolumab doses.

Time point described: after neoadjuvant nivolumab, at surgical resection. Patients were newly diagnosed with stage II-IVA oral cavity squamous cell carcinoma without prior systemic or radiation treatment. Worth noting for this clone: What it recognizes is unknown.

CDR1 and CDR2 from the germline V gene are MDHEN and SYDVKM. Trimming stripped 5 bases from V and 2 bases from J, with 16 bases between. CDR3 length: 15 residues. Study results and limitations: Higher pretreatment Treg/Th17 ratios tracked higher pretreatment blood clonality.

Six replicates per PBMC sample, mostly from about 460 ng of genomic DNA. The repertoire was sequenced with immunoSEQ multiplex PCR; TCRdb's copy has only in-frame clones and lacks some. Counted here are roughly 14,000 clones, 65% to 80% occurring once; the ten biggest clones make up around 2%. This specimen consisted of PBMCs, obtained after nivolumab (anti-PD-1) treatment. This sequence was found in a person between 40 and 80 years old with oral cavity squamous cell carcinoma. This chain uses TRBV28 with TRBJ2-7; D uncertain. The CDR3 spells CASSLSQVVPYEQYF. The DNA for the CDR3 is TGTGCCAGCAGTCTCTCTCAGGTGGTCCCCTACGAGCAGTACTTC.